These T cell receptor beta chains were read from a single sample in a study of CD8 T cells in Susac syndrome. MiXCR was run by TCRdb on the immunoSEQ multiplex PCR reads, yielding one entry per CDR3 protein. The data hold about 160,000 distinct CDR3 sequences, with over 85% observed a single time. Sequenced material: CD4+ T cells from PBMCs. These receptors all stem from a human donor in good health. The CDR3 runs from the conserved cysteine through the conserved F or W. A D gene is named only where the DNA matches it firmly. Some rows have no size entry. The others give once, few or many, or a class for an expanded clone.

J gene	V gene	D gene	clone size	CDR3 protein	CDR3 DNA
TRBJ1-2	TRBV2	.	.	CASSAEGYGYTF	TGTGCCAGCAGTGCGGAAGGGTATGGCTACACCTTC
TRBJ2-3	TRBV12-3/TRBV12-4	.	.	CASSVLRDTQYF	TGTGCCAGCAGCGTTTTACGAGATACGCAGTATTTT
TRBJ2-1	TRBV15	.	.	CATSRDGQFYNEQFF	TGTGCCACCAGCAGAGATGGGCAGTTTTACAATGAGCAGTTCTTC
TRBJ2-1	TRBV30	TRBD1	.	CALGGEQFF	TGTGCCTTAGGGGGCGAACAGTTCTTC
TRBJ1-1	TRBV7-9	.	.	CASSLGGSTEAFF	TGTGCCAGCAGCTTAGGAGGATCCACTGAAGCTTTCTTT
TRBJ1-4	TRBV5-1	TRBD1	.	CASSGSGTANEKLFF	TGCGCCAGCAGCGGATCCGGGACAGCTAATGAAAAACTGTTTTTT
TRBJ1-1	TRBV27	TRBD1	.	CALQGENTEAFF	TGTGCCCTACAGGGGGAGAACACTGAAGCTTTCTTT
TRBJ2-5	TRBV24-1	TRBD1	.	CATSDSTGGGETQYF	TGTGCCACCAGTGATTCGACAGGGGGCGGAGAGACCCAGTACTTC
TRBJ2-1	TRBV11-1	TRBD1	.	CASSDRDRFVGEQFF	TGTGCCAGCAGCGACCGGGACAGGTTCGTTGGTGAGCAGTTCTTC
TRBJ1-4	TRBV12-3/TRBV12-4	.	.	CASSFPIGKLFF	TGTGCCAGCAGCTTCCCGATTGGGAAACTGTTTTTT
TRBJ2-5	TRBV5-1	TRBD1	.	CASSLVDRGVNFQETQYF	TGCGCCAGCAGCTTGGTGGACAGGGGCGTTAATTTTCAAGAGACCCAGTACTTC
TRBJ2-5	TRBV2	.	.	CASSGLGGVGETQYF	TGTGCCAGCAGTGGATTGGGCGGTGTAGGCGAGACCCAGTACTTC
TRBJ2-5	TRBV29-1	TRBD2	.	CSVGSGAPETQYF	TGCAGCGTTGGTAGCGGGGCCCCCGAGACCCAGTACTTC
TRBJ2-5	TRBV7-9	.	.	CASSRQGETQYF	TGTGCCAGCAGCCGTCAGGGAGAGACCCAGTACTTC
TRBJ2-7	TRBV14	.	.	CASSQTDRAGEQYF	TGTGCCAGCAGCCAAACCGACAGGGCGGGGGAGCAGTACTTC
TRBJ1-1	TRBV23-1	.	.	CASSQPRGWRVGTEAFF	TGCGCCAGCAGTCAACCTCGGGGTTGGAGGGTTGGGACTGAAGCTTTCTTT
TRBJ1-1	TRBV9	.	.	CASSSQAFF	TGTGCCAGCAGCTCCCAAGCTTTCTTT
TRBJ2-7	TRBV7-8	.	.	CASSLEGSHYEQYF	TGTGCCAGCAGCTTGGAGGGCAGCCACTACGAGCAGTACTTC
TRBJ2-1	TRBV5-1	TRBD2	.	CASSTPRTSGGENEQFF	TGCGCCAGCAGCACTCCTCGGACTAGCGGGGGTGAGAATGAGCAGTTCTTC
TRBJ2-5	TRBV7-2	.	.	CASNETRDQETQYF	TGTGCCAGCAACGAAACGAGGGACCAAGAGACCCAGTACTTC
TRBJ2-3	TRBV23-1	TRBD1	.	CASSQQGQGPTDTQYF	TGCGCCAGCAGTCAACAAGGACAGGGACCTACAGATACGCAGTATTTT
TRBJ2-7	TRBV18	.	once	CASSPTTRYEQYF	TGTGCCAGCTCACCAACCACACGTTACGAGCAGTACTTC
TRBJ1-1	TRBV20-1	.	.	CSAIAYPNGAFF	TGCAGTGCTATTGCGTACCCTAACGGCGCTTTCTTT
TRBJ1-4	TRBV20-1	.	.	CSANRNGEKLFF	TGCAGTGCTAACCGGAATGGGGAAAAACTGTTTTTT
TRBJ2-4	TRBV23-1	TRBD1	.	CASSPTGQEGNIQYF	TGCGCCAGCAGTCCCACGGGACAGGAGGGGAACATTCAGTACTTC
TRBJ1-1	TRBV28	TRBD1	once	CASTRGDRGSPEAFF	TGTGCCAGCACCCGAGGGGACAGGGGTAGCCCTGAAGCTTTCTTT
TRBJ2-2	TRBV29-1	TRBD2	.	CSVGTSLNTGELFF	TGCAGCGTGGGGACTAGCCTGAACACCGGGGAGCTGTTTTTT
TRBJ2-6	TRBV29-1	TRBD1	.	CSAGTGAPGANVLTF	TGCAGCGCCGGGACAGGGGCCCCTGGGGCCAACGTCCTGACTTTC
TRBJ2-5	TRBV20-1	.	.	CSAKRGGGETQYF	TGCAGTGCGAAGAGGGGGGGCGGGGAGACCCAGTACTTC
TRBJ2-1	TRBV6-4	TRBD1	.	CASSRGQAYNEQFF	TGTGCCAGCAGCCGGGGACAGGCCTACAATGAGCAGTTCTTC
TRBJ2-7	TRBV7-9	.	.	CASSPREYEQYF	TGTGCCAGCAGCCCCCGTGAGTACGAGCAGTACTTC
TRBJ1-4	TRBV5-6	.	once	CASSGLNEKLFF	TGTGCCAGCAGCGGACTGAATGAAAAACTGTTTTTT
TRBJ2-3	TRBV20-1	.	.	CSVTPGTDTQYF	TGCAGTGTGACACCGGGGACAGATACGCAGTATTTT
TRBJ1-2	TRBV3-1	.	.	CASSGDGFGGYTF	TGTGCCAGCAGCGGGGACGGGTTCGGTGGCTACACCTTC
TRBJ2-7	TRBV7-2	.	.	CASSLAKGYEQYF	TGTGCCAGCAGCTTAGCGAAGGGCTACGAGCAGTACTTC
TRBJ1-5	TRBV20-1	.	.	CSAAQPGDQPQHF	TGCAGTGCTGCCCAACCTGGTGATCAGCCCCAGCATTTT
TRBJ1-1	TRBV7-3	TRBD1	.	CASSLTGQGAGGTEAFF	TGTGCCAGCAGCTTAACGGGACAGGGGGCGGGTGGAACTGAAGCTTTCTTT
TRBJ1-4	TRBV2	.	.	CASSELGWEKLFF	TGTGCCAGCAGTGAATTGGGTTGGGAAAAACTGTTTTTT
TRBJ2-7	TRBV28	.	.	CAAGRGEDEQYF	TGTGCAGCCGGCAGGGGCGAAGACGAGCAGTACTTC
TRBJ2-5	TRBV29-1	.	.	CSAAQGETQYF	TGCAGCGCTGCTCAAGGGGAGACCCAGTACTTC
TRBJ1-1	TRBV29-1	.	.	CSVLPQIEAFF	TGCAGCGTCTTACCTCAGATAGAAGCTTTCTTT
TRBJ1-1	TRBV19	TRBD1	.	CASSPGRRGQEAFF	TGTGCCAGTAGTCCAGGGAGGAGGGGGCAGGAAGCTTTCTTT
TRBJ2-1	TRBV7-3	TRBD1	.	CASSKGGTGWFNEQFF	TGTGCCAGCTCGAAGGGAGGGACAGGGTGGTTTAATGAGCAGTTCTTC
TRBJ2-7	TRBV11-1	TRBD1	few	CASSPRDRPYEQYF	TGTGCCAGCAGCCCCCGGGACAGACCCTACGAGCAGTACTTC
TRBJ1-2	TRBV10-3	TRBD1	.	CAITPGQGDNYGYTF	TGTGCCATCACTCCGGGACAGGGTGATAACTATGGCTACACCTTC
TRBJ2-1	TRBV29-1	.	.	CSVVRVRGEQFF	TGCAGCGTTGTTAGAGTAAGAGGGGAGCAGTTCTTC
TRBJ1-4	TRBV2	.	few	CASSLTGTEKLFF	TGTGCCAGCAGTTTAACGGGAACGGAAAAACTGTTTTTT
TRBJ1-1	TRBV20-1	.	.	CSAERIQGNTEAFF	TGCAGTGCTGAGAGGATTCAGGGCAACACTGAAGCTTTCTTT
TRBJ2-5	TRBV6-2/TRBV6-3	TRBD2	.	CASSYFERDPWYQETQYF	TGTGCCAGCAGTTACTTCGAGCGGGACCCTTGGTACCAAGAGACCCAGTACTTC
TRBJ1-1	TRBV12-3/TRBV12-4	.	.	CATSPGFNTEAFF	TGTGCCACCTCCCCGGGATTCAACACTGAAGCTTTCTTT
TRBJ2-6	TRBV5-1	.	.	CASARDSGANVLTF	TGCGCCAGCGCCAGGGACTCTGGGGCCAACGTCCTGACTTTC
TRBJ1-2	TRBV12-3/TRBV12-4	TRBD1	.	CASSITGQGGYGYTF	TGTGCCAGCAGTATCACCGGACAGGGAGGCTATGGCTACACCTTC
TRBJ1-1	TRBV20-1	.	few	CSARLSGRWNTEAFF	TGCAGTGCTCGCCTTTCGGGACGCTGGAACACTGAAGCTTTCTTT
TRBJ1-2	TRBV2	.	once	CASSGTGWNGYTF	TGTGCCAGCAGTGGCACAGGATGGAATGGCTACACCTTC